Listed below are T cell receptor beta chains from one sample, sequenced in a study of cytotoxic CD8 clonotypes in ibrutinib-treated CLL. Sequencing used immunoSEQ multiplex PCR; TCRdb keeps in-frame clones, though not all of them. The repertoire consists of about 120,000 clones, with 80% to 90% occurring once and the leading ten covering about 2%. Sequencing was performed on PBMCs, taken after 24 months of ibrutinib treatment. Receptors were obtained from a human donor with chronic lymphocytic leukemia. The CDR3 runs from the conserved cysteine through the conserved F or W. D genes are given only for firm matches. Clone size is given for some rows only: seen once, a few or many times, or a class if the clone is expanded.

J: TRBJ2-5; size: -; D: -; V: TRBV6-1; CDR3: CASWNRGREETQYF; DNA: TGTGCCAGCTGGAACAGGGGTCGGGAGGAGACCCAGTACTTC
J: TRBJ1-5; size: -; D: -; V: TRBV27; CDR3: CASSLRGNQPQHF; DNA: TGTGCCAGCAGTTTACGGGGTAATCAGCCCCAGCATTTT
J: TRBJ2-5; size: -; D: TRBD2; V: TRBV9; CDR3: CASSVTSGQETQYF; DNA: TGTGCCAGCAGCGTGACTAGCGGGCAAGAGACCCAGTACTTC
J: TRBJ2-6; size: -; D: TRBD2; V: TRBV7-2; CDR3: CASSRSGRASANVLTF; DNA: TGTGCCAGCAGCCGTTCGGGGAGGGCGAGTGCCAACGTCCTGACTTTC
J: TRBJ1-3; size: -; D: TRBD1; V: TRBV30; CDR3: CAWMDRERTGNTIYF; DNA: TGTGCCTGGATGGACAGGGAGCGAACTGGAAACACCATATATTTT
J: TRBJ1-5; size: -; D: TRBD1; V: TRBV28; CDR3: CASRNTGDLNQPQHF; DNA: TGTGCCAGCAGAAATACAGGGGACCTCAATCAGCCCCAGCATTTT
J: TRBJ1-6; size: -; D: -; V: TRBV28; CDR3: CASRASQYNSPLHF; DNA: TGTGCCAGCAGGGCCAGCCAATATAATTCACCCCTCCACTTT
J: TRBJ2-4; size: -; D: TRBD1; V: TRBV30; CDR3: CAWSVQGADKYF; DNA: TGTGCCTGGAGTGTGCAGGGGGCAGACAAGTACTTC
J: TRBJ1-4; size: -; D: TRBD1; V: TRBV27; CDR3: CASSYYGQVEKLFF; DNA: TGTGCCAGCAGTTACTACGGACAGGTTGAAAAACTGTTTTTT
J: TRBJ1-2; size: once; D: -; V: TRBV6-1; CDR3: CASLPGAANGYTF; DNA: TGTGCCAGCCTACCGGGGGCAGCAAATGGCTACACCTTC
J: TRBJ2-5; size: -; D: -; V: TRBV6-6; CDR3: CASSTTGSETQYF; DNA: TGTGCCAGCAGTACTACAGGGTCAGAGACCCAGTACTTC
J: TRBJ2-3; size: once; D: -; V: TRBV29-1; CDR3: CSVVQRTDTQYF; DNA: TGCAGCGTTGTTCAGCGCACAGATACGCAGTATTTT
J: TRBJ2-1; size: -; D: TRBD1; V: TRBV28; CDR3: CASSFTSGTGVWGNEQFF; DNA: TGTGCCAGCAGTTTCACATCCGGGACAGGGGTTTGGGGCAATGAGCAGTTCTTC
J: TRBJ2-1; size: -; D: TRBD2; V: TRBV28; CDR3: CASSTIPLAGVGEQFF; DNA: TGTGCCAGCAGTACCATCCCACTAGCGGGAGTGGGTGAGCAGTTCTTC
J: TRBJ2-7; size: once; D: -; V: TRBV28; CDR3: CASSRERYEQYF; DNA: TGTGCCAGCAGTAGAGAGCGGTACGAGCAGTACTTC
J: TRBJ2-5; size: -; D: -; V: TRBV18; CDR3: CASSGYQETQYF; DNA: TGTGCCAGCTCAGGGTACCAAGAGACCCAGTACTTC
J: TRBJ2-1; size: -; D: TRBD2; V: TRBV28; CDR3: CASSPAGSSYNEQFF; DNA: TGTGCCAGCAGTCCAGCGGGGAGCTCCTACAATGAGCAGTTCTTC
J: TRBJ1-5; size: once; D: -; V: TRBV7-3; CDR3: CASSAGQNQPQHF; DNA: TGTGCCAGCAGCGCCGGACAGAATCAGCCCCAGCATTTT
J: TRBJ1-6; size: -; D: -; V: TRBV4-3; CDR3: CASRNLDSSISPLHF; DNA: TGCGCCAGCAGGAACTTGGACAGCAGTATTTCACCCCTCCACTTT
J: TRBJ1-1; size: -; D: -; V: TRBV19; CDR3: CASSVSDRTSEAFF; DNA: TGTGCCAGTAGTGTTAGTGACAGGACCTCTGAAGCTTTCTTT
J: TRBJ2-7; size: -; D: -; V: TRBV14; CDR3: CASSPPMGLWARRPHEQYF; DNA: TGTGCCAGCAGCCCTCCAATGGGCCTCTGGGCTCGCCGCCCCCACGAGCAGTACTTC
J: TRBJ2-7; size: -; D: -; V: TRBV5-1; CDR3: CASSNKNYGGEQYF; DNA: TGCGCCAGCAGCAACAAGAACTACGGTGGTGAGCAGTACTTC
J: TRBJ2-7; size: -; D: -; V: TRBV6-5; CDR3: CASTRGWGVYEQYF; DNA: TGTGCCAGCACCAGGGGCTGGGGCGTCTACGAGCAGTACTTC
J: TRBJ2-7; size: -; D: TRBD2; V: TRBV4-2; CDR3: CASTPAGGQNYEQYF; DNA: TGTGCCAGCACCCCAGCGGGGGGACAAAACTACGAGCAGTACTTC
J: TRBJ2-3; size: -; D: -; V: TRBV5-1; CDR3: CASSLALVDTQYF; DNA: TGCGCCAGCAGCTTGGCCTTGGTGGATACGCAGTATTTT
J: TRBJ2-3; size: -; D: TRBD2; V: TRBV6-6; CDR3: CASSYSIGGGTDTQYF; DNA: TGTGCCAGCAGTTACTCGATCGGGGGGGGCACAGATACGCAGTATTTT
J: TRBJ1-1; size: -; D: -; V: TRBV28; CDR3: CASSTPSTPEAFF; DNA: TGTGCCAGCAGTACACCAAGTACCCCTGAAGCTTTCTTT
J: TRBJ2-1; size: -; D: -; V: TRBV5-8; CDR3: CASSLGQSSYNEQFF; DNA: TGTGCCAGCAGCTTAGGCCAGAGCTCCTACAATGAGCAGTTCTTC
J: TRBJ2-7; size: -; D: TRBD1; V: TRBV29-1; CDR3: CSVATFRDRRYEQYF; DNA: TGCAGCGTCGCAACATTCCGGGACAGACGCTACGAGCAGTACTTC
J: TRBJ2-7; size: -; D: TRBD1; V: TRBV6-1; CDR3: CASLGDRDGEQYF; DNA: TGTGCCAGCTTAGGGGACAGGGACGGCGAGCAGTACTTC
J: TRBJ2-3; size: -; D: -; V: TRBV7-9; CDR3: CASNPSGTDTQYF; DNA: TGTGCCAGCAACCCAAGCGGTACAGATACGCAGTATTTT
J: TRBJ1-3; size: -; D: -; V: TRBV6-5; CDR3: CASRSSGSGNTIYF; DNA: TGTGCCAGCAGATCTTCAGGGTCAGGAAACACCATATATTTT
J: TRBJ2-6; size: -; D: -; V: TRBV7-9; CDR3: CASSFPVGRANVLTF; DNA: TGTGCCAGCAGCTTTCCCGTTGGGAGGGCCAACGTCCTGACTTTC
J: TRBJ2-3; size: -; D: -; V: TRBV6-5; CDR3: CASSYSLNADTQYF; DNA: TGTGCCAGCAGTTATTCTCTTAACGCAGATACGCAGTATTTT
J: TRBJ2-3; size: -; D: -; V: TRBV6-1; CDR3: CASSERPAGTDTQYF; DNA: TGTGCCAGCAGTGAAAGACCCGCAGGCACAGATACGCAGTATTTT
J: TRBJ2-1; size: -; D: -; V: TRBV29-1; CDR3: CSVYRDNEQFF; DNA: TGCAGCGTATACCGGGACAATGAGCAGTTCTTC
J: TRBJ2-5; size: -; D: TRBD2; V: TRBV7-9; CDR3: CATRSPRGRGERETQYF; DNA: TGTGCCACCCGCTCGCCCCGGGGGCGGGGGGAAAGAGAGACCCAGTACTTC
J: TRBJ1-4; size: -; D: -; V: TRBV6-6; CDR3: CASGANEKLFF; DNA: TGTGCCAGCGGGGCCAATGAAAAACTGTTTTTT
J: TRBJ2-4; size: few; D: TRBD1; V: TRBV5-4; CDR3: CASSLRGDRNNIQYF; DNA: TGTGCCAGCAGCTTGAGGGGGGACAGGAATAACATTCAGTACTTC
J: TRBJ2-2; size: -; D: -; V: TRBV7-9; CDR3: CASTSNLSGELFF; DNA: TGTGCCAGCACCTCGAATCTTAGCGGGGAGCTGTTTTTT
J: TRBJ2-3; size: -; D: TRBD1; V: TRBV5-1; CDR3: CASSSQHRGPTDTQYF; DNA: TGCGCCAGCAGCTCTCAACACAGGGGGCCCACAGATACGCAGTATTTT
J: TRBJ2-1; size: once; D: TRBD2; V: TRBV4-1; CDR3: CASSLQLAETYEQFF; DNA: TGCGCCAGCAGCCTTCAACTAGCGGAGACGTATGAGCAGTTCTTC
J: TRBJ2-3; size: once; D: -; V: TRBV7-3; CDR3: CASSLGGAGFTDTQYF; DNA: TGTGCCAGCAGCTTGGGCGGAGCGGGCTTCACAGATACGCAGTATTTT